This T cell receptor (beta chain) originates from a study of breast tumors, draining lymph nodes, adjacent tissues. Study outcomes and limitations: Tumor repertoires ranked between lymph nodes and nontumor tissue in diversity, with V and J gene preferences. Luminal-like breast cancer showed significantly greater tumor-nontumor repertoire similarity than basal-like breast cancer did.

The lymph nodes were axillary draining lymph nodes from breast cancer patients. To note about this clonotype: Its antigen is unidentified.

One entry per CDR3 protein results from TCRdb running MiXCR on the multiplex PCR reads. The sample has about 180,000 distinct CDR3 sequences; 25% to 40% are singletons. Material for sequencing was axillary lymph node tissue. The clonotype comes from a female donor with breast cancer. Some clones in this sample may be carry-over from other donors' samples.

CDR3 bases: TGTGCCACCAGTGATGGGACATGGCCGAGCAGCAATGAGCAGTTCTTC. It codes for CATSDGTWPSSNEQFF. The rearrangement links TRBV24-1 to TRBJ2-1, with D tentatively TRBD1 (6 bases). Trimming cost V 3 bases and J 6 bases, with 17 bases left between them. This CDR3 spans 16 amino acids. Germline CDR1 reads KGHDR; CDR2 reads SFDVKD.